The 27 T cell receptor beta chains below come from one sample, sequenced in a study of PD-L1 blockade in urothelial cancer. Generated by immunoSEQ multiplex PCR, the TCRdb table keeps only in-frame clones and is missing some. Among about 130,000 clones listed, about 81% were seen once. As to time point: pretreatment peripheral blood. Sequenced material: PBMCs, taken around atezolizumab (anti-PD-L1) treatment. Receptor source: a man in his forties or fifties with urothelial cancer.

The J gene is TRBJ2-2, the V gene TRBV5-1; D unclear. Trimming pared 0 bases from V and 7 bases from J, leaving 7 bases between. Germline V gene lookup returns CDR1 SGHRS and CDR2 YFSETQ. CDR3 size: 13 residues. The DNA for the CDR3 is TGCGCCAGCAGCTTGGAATTACTCGGGGAGCTGTTTTTT. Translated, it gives CASSLELLGELFF.

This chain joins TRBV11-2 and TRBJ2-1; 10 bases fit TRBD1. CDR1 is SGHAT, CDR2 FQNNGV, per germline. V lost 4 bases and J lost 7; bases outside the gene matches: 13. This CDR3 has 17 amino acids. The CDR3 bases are TGTGCCAGCAGCTGGGGACTTGGGGACAGGGGTGGGAATGAGCAGTTCTTC. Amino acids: CASSWGLGDRGGNEQFF.

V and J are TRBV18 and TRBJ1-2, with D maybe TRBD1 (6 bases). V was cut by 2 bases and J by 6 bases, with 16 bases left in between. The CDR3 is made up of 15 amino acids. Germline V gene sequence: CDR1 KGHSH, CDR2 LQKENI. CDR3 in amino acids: CASSPTSGGGDGYTF. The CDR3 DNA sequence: TGTGCCAGCTCACCAACCTCCGGCGGGGGCGATGGCTACACCTTC. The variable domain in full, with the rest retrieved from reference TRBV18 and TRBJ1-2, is NAGVMQNPRHLVRRRGQEARLRCSPMKGHSHVYWYRQLPEEGLKFMVYLQKENIIDESGMPKERFSAEFPKEGPSILRIQQVVRGDSAAYFCASSPTSGGGDGYTFGSGTRLTVV.

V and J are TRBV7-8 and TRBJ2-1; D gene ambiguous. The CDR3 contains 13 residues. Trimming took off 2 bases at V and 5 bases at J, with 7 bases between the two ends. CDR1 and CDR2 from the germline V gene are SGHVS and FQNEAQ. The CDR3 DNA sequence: TGTGCCAGCAGCTTATCCCAGAACAATGAGCAGTTCTTC. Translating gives CASSLSQNNEQFF.

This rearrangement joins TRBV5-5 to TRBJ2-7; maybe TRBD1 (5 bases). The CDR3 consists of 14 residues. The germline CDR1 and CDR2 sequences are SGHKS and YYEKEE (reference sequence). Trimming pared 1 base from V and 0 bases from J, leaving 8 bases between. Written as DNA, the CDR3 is TGTGCCAGCAGCTTGACAGGAGTCTCCTACGAGCAGTACTTC. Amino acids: CASSLTGVSYEQYF.

The chain's CDR3 is CASSVGGNSYNEQFF. In DNA form, the CDR3 reads TGTGCCAGCAGCGTCGGCGGGAACTCCTACAATGAGCAGTTCTTC. The V gene is TRBV9, the J gene TRBJ2-1; D may be TRBD2 (6 bases). The ends were cut back, 2 bases at V and 0 bases at J, with 9 bases in the middle. Germline V CDR1 and CDR2: SGDLS, YYNGEE. CDR3 length: 15 residues. Together with reference TRBV9 and TRBJ2-1, the CDR3 gives the full variable domain: DSGVTQTPKHLITATGQRVTLRCSPRSGDLSVYWYQQSLDQGLQFLIQYYNGEERAKGNILERFSAQQFPDLHSELNLSSLELGDSALYFCASSVGGNSYNEQFFGPGTRLTVL.

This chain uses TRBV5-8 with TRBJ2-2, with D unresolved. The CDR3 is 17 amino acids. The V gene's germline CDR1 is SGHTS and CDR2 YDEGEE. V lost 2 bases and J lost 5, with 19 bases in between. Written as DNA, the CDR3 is TGTGCCAGCAGCTTTCCCCCTAGTTATCCCGGGACCGGGGAGCTGTTTTTT. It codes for CASSFPPSYPGTGELFF.

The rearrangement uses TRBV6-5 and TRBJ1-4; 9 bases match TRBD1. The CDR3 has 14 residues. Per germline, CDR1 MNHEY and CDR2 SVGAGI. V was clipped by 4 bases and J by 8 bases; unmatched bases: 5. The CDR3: CASSSGTGYEKLFF. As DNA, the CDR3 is TGTGCCAGCAGTTCAGGGACAGGGTACGAAAAACTGTTTTTT.

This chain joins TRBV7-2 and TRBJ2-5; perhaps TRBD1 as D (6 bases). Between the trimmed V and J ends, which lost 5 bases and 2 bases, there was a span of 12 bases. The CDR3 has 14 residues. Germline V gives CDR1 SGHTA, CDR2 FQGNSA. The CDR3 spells CASSLGQIQETQYF. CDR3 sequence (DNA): TGTGCCAGCAGCCTTGGACAGATTCAAGAGACCCAGTACTTC.

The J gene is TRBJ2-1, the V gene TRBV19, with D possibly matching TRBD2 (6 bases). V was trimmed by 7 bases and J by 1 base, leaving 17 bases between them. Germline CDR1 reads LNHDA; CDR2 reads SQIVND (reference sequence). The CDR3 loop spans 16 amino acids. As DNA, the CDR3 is TGTGCCAGTACCTCCGGCGCGGGGCGATCCTACAATGAGCAGTTCTTC. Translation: CASTSGAGRSYNEQFF.

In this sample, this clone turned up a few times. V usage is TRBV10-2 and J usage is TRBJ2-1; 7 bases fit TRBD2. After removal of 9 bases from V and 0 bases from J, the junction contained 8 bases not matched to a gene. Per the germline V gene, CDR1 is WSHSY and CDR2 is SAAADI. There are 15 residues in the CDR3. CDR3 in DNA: TGCGCCAGTACCGCTAGCGGAAGCTCCTACAATGAGCAGTTCTTC. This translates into CASTASGSSYNEQFF.

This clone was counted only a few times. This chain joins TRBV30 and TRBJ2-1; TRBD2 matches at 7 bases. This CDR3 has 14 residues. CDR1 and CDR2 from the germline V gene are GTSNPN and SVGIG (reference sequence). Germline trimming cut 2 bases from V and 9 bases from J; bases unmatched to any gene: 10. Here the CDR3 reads CAWSRDLIAGEQFF. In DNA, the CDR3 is TGTGCCTGGAGTCGGGACTTAATAGCGGGTGAGCAGTTCTTC.

This chain's CDR3 is CASSQSHWRGRETQYF. The CDR3 DNA sequence: TGCGCCAGCAGTCAATCACATTGGAGGGGGCGTGAGACCCAGTACTTC. The chain uses TRBV23-1 and TRBJ2-5, with a possible D match to TRBD1 (7 bases). TRBV23-1 carries the ORF label, with uncertain function. The CDR3 runs 16 residues. Trimming took 0 bases from V and 5 from J, leaving 16 bases between them.

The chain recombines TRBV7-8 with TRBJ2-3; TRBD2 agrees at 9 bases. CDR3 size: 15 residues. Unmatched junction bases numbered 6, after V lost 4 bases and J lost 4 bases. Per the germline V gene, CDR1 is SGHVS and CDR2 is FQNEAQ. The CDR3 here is CASSWASGISDTQYF. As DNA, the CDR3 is TGTGCCAGCAGCTGGGCTAGCGGGATTTCAGATACGCAGTATTTT.

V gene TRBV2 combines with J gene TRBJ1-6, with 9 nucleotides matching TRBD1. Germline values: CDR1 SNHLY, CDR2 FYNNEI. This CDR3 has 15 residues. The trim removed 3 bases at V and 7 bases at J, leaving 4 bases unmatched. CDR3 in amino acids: CASSELGQGNSPLHF. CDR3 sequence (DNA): TGTGCCAGCAGTGAGCTCGGACAGGGGAATTCACCCCTCCACTTT.

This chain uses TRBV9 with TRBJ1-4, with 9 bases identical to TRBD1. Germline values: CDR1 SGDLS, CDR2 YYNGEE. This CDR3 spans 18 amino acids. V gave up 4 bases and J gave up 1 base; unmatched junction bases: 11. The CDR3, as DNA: TGTGCCAGCAGCACCACAGGGGGCGCTTCCCTAACTAATGAAAAACTGTTTTTT. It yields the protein CASSTTGGASLTNEKLFF.

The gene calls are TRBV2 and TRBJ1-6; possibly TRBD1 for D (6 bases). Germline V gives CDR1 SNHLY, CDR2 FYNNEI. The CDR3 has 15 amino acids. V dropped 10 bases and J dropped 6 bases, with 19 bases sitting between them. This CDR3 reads CATRQSGAPNSPLHF. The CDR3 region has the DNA TGTGCCACCAGGCAGTCAGGGGCTCCTAATTCACCCCTCCACTTT.

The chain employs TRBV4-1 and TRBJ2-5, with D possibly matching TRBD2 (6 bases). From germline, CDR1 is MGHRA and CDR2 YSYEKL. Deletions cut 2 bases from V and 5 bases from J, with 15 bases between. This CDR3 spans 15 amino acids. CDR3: CASSQIAALGETQYF. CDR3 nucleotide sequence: TGCGCCAGCAGCCAAATAGCGGCTCTAGGGGAGACCCAGTACTTC.

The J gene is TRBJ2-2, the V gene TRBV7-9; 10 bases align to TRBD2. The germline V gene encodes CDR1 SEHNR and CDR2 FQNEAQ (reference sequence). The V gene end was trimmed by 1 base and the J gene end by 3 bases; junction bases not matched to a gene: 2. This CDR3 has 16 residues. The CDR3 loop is CASSLGAGGDTGELFF. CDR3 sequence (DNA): TGTGCCAGCAGCTTAGGAGCGGGAGGGGACACCGGGGAGCTGTTTTTT.

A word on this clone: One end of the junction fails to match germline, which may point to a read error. The CDR3, as DNA: TGTGCTAGCAGCAAAACTAGCGGCAGCACAGATACGCAGTATTTT. It codes for CASSKTSGSTDTQYF. V usage is TRBV7-7 and J usage is TRBJ2-3, with 8 bases that match TRBD2. CDR1 SSHAT and CDR2 FNYEAQ come from the germline V gene (reference sequence). CDR3 length equals 15 residues.

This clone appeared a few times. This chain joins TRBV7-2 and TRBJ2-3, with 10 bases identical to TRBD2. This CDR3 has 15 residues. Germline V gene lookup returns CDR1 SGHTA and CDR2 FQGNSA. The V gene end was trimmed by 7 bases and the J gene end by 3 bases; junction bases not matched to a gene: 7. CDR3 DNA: TGTGCCAGCAAGCTAGCGGGAGCGAAGACAGATACGCAGTATTTT. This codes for CASKLAGAKTDTQYF.

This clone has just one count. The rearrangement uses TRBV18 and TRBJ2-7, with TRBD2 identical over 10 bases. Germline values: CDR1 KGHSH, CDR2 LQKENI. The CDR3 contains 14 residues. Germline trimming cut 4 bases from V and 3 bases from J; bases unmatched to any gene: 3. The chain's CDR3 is CASSHGLAVYEQYF. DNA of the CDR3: TGTGCCAGCTCACACGGACTAGCGGTCTACGAGCAGTACTTC.

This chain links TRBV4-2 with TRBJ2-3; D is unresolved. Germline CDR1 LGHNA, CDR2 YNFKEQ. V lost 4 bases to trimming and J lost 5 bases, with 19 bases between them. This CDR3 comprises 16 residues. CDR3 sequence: CASSRPAAQVGDTQYF. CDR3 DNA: TGTGCCAGCAGCCGGCCCGCGGCGCAAGTGGGAGATACGCAGTATTTT.

CDR3 loop: CASSLGLSGTSGTDTQYF. The CDR3 DNA reads as TGTGCCAGCAGCCTCGGACTATCCGGGACTAGCGGGACAGATACGCAGTATTTT. This rearrangement joins TRBV7-8 to TRBJ2-3; 12 nucleotides align to TRBD2. The CDR3 loop spans 18 amino acids. After removal of 5 bases from V and 3 bases from J, the junction contained 12 bases not matched to a gene. CDR1 SGHVS and CDR2 FQNEAQ come from the germline V gene. The full variable domain, with the rest looked up from reference TRBV7-8 and TRBJ2-3, is GAGVSQSPRYKVAKRGQDVALRCDPISGHVSLFWYQQALGQGPEFLTYFQNEAQLDKSGLPSDRFFAERPEGSVSTLKIQRTQQEDSAVYLCASSLGLSGTSGTDTQYFGPGTRLTVL.

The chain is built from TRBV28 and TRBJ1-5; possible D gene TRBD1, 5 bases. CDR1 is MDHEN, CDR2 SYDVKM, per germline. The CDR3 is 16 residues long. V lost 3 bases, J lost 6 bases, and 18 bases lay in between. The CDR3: CASSLPRAGGGQPQHF. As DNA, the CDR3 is TGTGCCAGCAGTTTGCCTCGCGCGGGGGGAGGTCAGCCCCAGCATTTT.

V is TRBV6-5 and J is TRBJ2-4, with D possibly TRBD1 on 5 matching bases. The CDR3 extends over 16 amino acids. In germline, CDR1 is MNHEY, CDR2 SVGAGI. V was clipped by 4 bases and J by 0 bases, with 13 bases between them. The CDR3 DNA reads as TGTGCCAGCAGTTCCCAGGGCCTACTAGCCAAAAACATTCAGTACTTC. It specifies CASSSQGLLAKNIQYF.

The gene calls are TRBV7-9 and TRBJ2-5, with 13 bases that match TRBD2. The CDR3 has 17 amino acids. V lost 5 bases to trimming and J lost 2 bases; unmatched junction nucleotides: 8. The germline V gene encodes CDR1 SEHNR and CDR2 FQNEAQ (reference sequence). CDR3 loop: CASSVGGTSGIQETQYF. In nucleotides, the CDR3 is TGTGCCAGCAGCGTTGGCGGGACTAGCGGGATACAAGAGACCCAGTACTTC. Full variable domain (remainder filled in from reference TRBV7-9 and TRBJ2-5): DTGVSQNPRHKITKRGQNVTFRCDPISEHNRLYWYRQTLGQGPEFLTYFQNEAQLEKSRLLSDRFSAERPKGSFSTLEIQRTEQGDSAMYLCASSVGGTSGIQETQYFGPGTRLLVL.